These T cell receptor beta chains were read from a single sample in a study of blood T cell repertoires in COVID-19. The data were produced by immunoSEQ multiplex PCR, yet TCRdb's version contains in-frame clones alone and is incomplete. Here the sample spans 85,000 to 120,000 clones, about nine tenths being singletons. Specimen: peripheral blood. All receptors derive from a man aged 18 to 30 with acute or convalescent COVID-19. The CDR3 runs from the conserved cysteine through the conserved F or W. A D gene is named only where the DNA matches it firmly. The listing skips clone size in some rows; elsewhere it reads once, few, many or a size class.

v_call	d_call	j_call	clone_size	cdr3_aa	cdr3_nt
TRBV4-2	-	TRBJ1-5	-	CASSQDPGSFNQPQHF	TGTGCCAGCAGCCAAGACCCCGGTAGCTTCAATCAGCCCCAGCATTTT
TRBV6-1	-	TRBJ1-2	-	CASSEQVDTNYGYTF	TGTGCCAGCAGTGAACAGGTCGACACGAACTATGGCTACACCTTC
TRBV27	-	TRBJ2-1	-	CASMVLPYNEQFF	TGTGCCAGCATGGTACTACCATACAATGAGCAGTTCTTC
TRBV19	TRBD1	TRBJ2-3	-	CASSLNRGDTQYF	TGTGCCAGTAGTTTAAACAGGGGGGATACGCAGTATTTT
TRBV19	TRBD1	TRBJ2-2	-	CASSPQGQILFANTGELFF	TGTGCCAGTAGTCCCCAGGGACAGATTTTATTCGCGAACACCGGGGAGCTGTTTTTT
TRBV25-1	-	TRBJ1-5	few	CASSPGFRNQPQHF	TGTGCCAGCAGTCCGGGGTTCCGGAATCAGCCCCAGCATTTT
TRBV2	TRBD1	TRBJ1-5	once	CASGGQGGYSNQPQHF	TGTGCCAGCGGGGGACAGGGTGGTTATAGCAATCAGCCCCAGCATTTT
TRBV19	TRBD1	TRBJ2-7	-	CASSTLRTGGTYEQYF	TGTGCCAGTAGTACCCTACGGACAGGGGGCACCTACGAGCAGTACTTC
TRBV19	TRBD2	TRBJ2-7	few	CASSIVAGSYEQYF	TGTGCCAGTAGTATTGTAGCGGGCTCCTACGAGCAGTACTTC
TRBV4-2	TRBD2	TRBJ2-2	-	CASSQERAGGPGELFF	TGTGCCAGCAGCCAGGAGAGGGCGGGAGGGCCCGGGGAGCTGTTTTTT
TRBV11-2	-	TRBJ1-6	-	CASSLDRNSPLHF	TGTGCCAGCAGCTTGGACAGAAATTCACCCCTCCACTTT
TRBV2	TRBD2	TRBJ2-1	-	CASSFSLGRGEQFF	TGTGCCAGCAGTTTTTCCCTGGGGAGGGGAGAGCAGTTCTTC
TRBV7-2	-	TRBJ1-6	-	CASSLQIPFYNSPLHF	TGTGCCAGCAGCCTTCAGATACCCTTTTATAATTCACCCCTCCACTTT
TRBV14	TRBD1	TRBJ1-1	-	CASSQDRGHTEAFF	TGTGCCAGCAGCCAAGACAGGGGGCACACTGAAGCTTTCTTT